The entry below describes one TCR beta chain. The data originate from a study of sequential checkpoint blockade in melanoma. Treatment defined: randomized to nivolumab then ipilimumab (arm A) or the reverse (arm B). PBMC sorting kept live CD3+CD8+ cells without CD19 or CD56. The CDR3 has 14 residues. CDR1 is MNHEY, CDR2 SMNVEV, per germline (reference sequence). Trimming removed 0 bases from V and 3 bases from J, with 8 bases in between. Repertoires were generated with immunoSEQ multiplex PCR, while TCRdb's copy carries only in-frame clones and drops some. Of 15,000 to 20,000 clones in the sample, roughly 72% were seen once.

The chain recombines TRBV27 with TRBJ2-5, with no clear D. Specimen: CD8+ T cells sorted from blood (inferred from file names), collected from a patient given nivolumab and ipilimumab in sequence. The source is a human donor with melanoma. The CDR3 here is CASSLSRREETQYF. The DNA for the CDR3 is TGTGCCAGCAGTTTATCCCGACGGGAAGAGACCCAGTACTTC.